A selection of T cell receptor beta chains follows, all from one sample in a study of T cells after yellow fever vaccination. TCRdb re-analysed the 5' RACE reads in MiXCR, keeping a single row per CDR3 protein. The sample shows hundreds of thousands of distinct CDR3 sequences, 21% of them seen only once. The material sequenced was PBMCs, taken 21 days after the first yellow fever vaccination. Receptor source: a man between 18 and 35 years old who received the YFV17D yellow fever vaccine. Each CDR3 is given with its conserved first and last residue. Each record gives: V gene, D gene, clone size, J gene, CDR3 DNA, CDR3 protein. D genes are given only for firm matches. Clone size is stated in some rows and not others, as once, few, many or a class when expanded.

>TRBV28|-|few|TRBJ2-3
TGTGCCAGTCATGGTCCGGGGGCGGGAGATACGCAGTATTTT
CASHGPGAGDTQYF
>TRBV4-2|-|-|TRBJ1-5
TGTGCCAGCAGCCATCCGAGGGAGGGGCAGAGCAATCAGCCCCAGCATTTT
CASSHPREGQSNQPQHF
>TRBV7-2|TRBD1|-|TRBJ1-2
TGTGCCAGCAGCTACTTTACCGGGACAGGAGGCGGTGGCTACACCTTC
CASSYFTGTGGGGYTF
>TRBV5-1|-|-|TRBJ2-3
TGCGCCAGCAGCTTGGCTAGGGGTAGCACAGATACGCAGTATTTT
CASSLARGSTDTQYF
>TRBV5-1|TRBD1|few|TRBJ2-7
TGCGCCAGCAGCTTGGAGGGACAGGGGGTTCCCTACGAGCAGTACTTC
CASSLEGQGVPYEQYF
>TRBV7-2|TRBD1|few|TRBJ2-1
TGTGCCAGCAGCCTACAGGGGCTAACCTACAATGAGCAGTTCTTC
CASSLQGLTYNEQFF
>TRBV11-1|TRBD1|-|TRBJ2-6
TGTGCCAGCAGACCGCCGGGACAGAGTTACTCTGGGGCCAACGTCCTGACTTTC
CASRPPGQSYSGANVLTF
>TRBV10-3|-|few|TRBJ1-5
TGTGCCATCAGTGATGACCCTACACAAGAGACTAGCAATCAGCCCCAGCATTTT
CAISDDPTQETSNQPQHF
>TRBV4-3|TRBD2|-|TRBJ2-3
TGCGCCAGCAGCCAAGACCCGGGACTAGGGCGGGTTACGCAGTATTTT
CASSQDPGLGRVTQYF
>TRBV12-3/TRBV12-4|-|few|TRBJ1-1
TGTGCCAGCAGTTTTTCAGGGGCCCCAGAAGCTTTCTTT
CASSFSGAPEAFF
>TRBV4-3|-|few|TRBJ2-7
TGCGCCAGCAGCCCGAGCCCGCCGGGGCAGGCCTACGAGCAGTACTTC
CASSPSPPGQAYEQYF
>TRBV30|-|few|TRBJ1-1
TGTGCCTGGATTCTGGCGAACACTGAAGCTTTCTTT
CAWILANTEAFF
>TRBV7-8|-|few|TRBJ2-2
TGTGCCAGCATTCTCGGCGGGGAGCTGTTTTTT
CASILGGELFF
>TRBV11-1|TRBD1|few|TRBJ1-1
TGTGCCAGCAGCCAAGGGACAGGGAGCGGGAACACTGAAGCTTTCTTT
CASSQGTGSGNTEAFF
>TRBV6-1|-|few|TRBJ2-3
TGTGCCAGCAGTCGGGACGTCACAGATACGCAGTATTTT
CASSRDVTDTQYF
>TRBV6-5|-|-|TRBJ1-3
TGTGCCAGCAGCAGCCCCGGAAACACCATATATTTT
CASSSPGNTIYF
>TRBV5-1|-|-|TRBJ2-5
TGCGCCAGCAGCGTGACTGGATACCAAGAGACCCAGTACTTC
CASSVTGYQETQYF
>TRBV7-6|-|-|TRBJ2-1
TGTGCCAGCAGCAAACCCGGACAGCAAGGACCCAACAATGAGCAGTTCTTC
CASSKPGQQGPNNEQFF
>TRBV5-5|-|-|TRBJ1-3
TGTGCCAGCAGCTTGGCCGGGGGAAGCTCTGGAAACACCATATATTTT
CASSLAGGSSGNTIYF
>TRBV5-1|-|-|TRBJ1-1
TGCGCCAGCAGCTTTTCAGGGACCCAGGACACTGAAGCTTTCTTT
CASSFSGTQDTEAFF
>TRBV28|-|few|TRBJ2-7
TGTGCCAGCAGTTTACCCGCGCTATCCTACGAGCAGTACTTC
CASSLPALSYEQYF
>TRBV9|-|-|TRBJ2-7
TGTGCCAGCAGCGTAGGGTCCAACGAGCAGTACTTC
CASSVGSNEQYF
>TRBV4-3|-|few|TRBJ2-2
TGCGCCAGCAGCCAAGATGGGGGCCAAGGGACCGGGGAGCTGTTTTTT
CASSQDGGQGTGELFF
>TRBV9|TRBD1|few|TRBJ1-4
TGTGCCAGCAGCGGACAGGGCGGGACTAATGAAAAACTGTTTTTT
CASSGQGGTNEKLFF
>TRBV6-1|TRBD1|-|TRBJ2-3
TGTGCCAGCAGCCTACAGGGGTACACAGATACGCAGTATTTT
CASSLQGYTDTQYF
>TRBV4-1|-|few|TRBJ2-3
TGCGCCAGCAGCCAAGACGGAATCGGAAGCACAGATACGCAGTATTTT
CASSQDGIGSTDTQYF